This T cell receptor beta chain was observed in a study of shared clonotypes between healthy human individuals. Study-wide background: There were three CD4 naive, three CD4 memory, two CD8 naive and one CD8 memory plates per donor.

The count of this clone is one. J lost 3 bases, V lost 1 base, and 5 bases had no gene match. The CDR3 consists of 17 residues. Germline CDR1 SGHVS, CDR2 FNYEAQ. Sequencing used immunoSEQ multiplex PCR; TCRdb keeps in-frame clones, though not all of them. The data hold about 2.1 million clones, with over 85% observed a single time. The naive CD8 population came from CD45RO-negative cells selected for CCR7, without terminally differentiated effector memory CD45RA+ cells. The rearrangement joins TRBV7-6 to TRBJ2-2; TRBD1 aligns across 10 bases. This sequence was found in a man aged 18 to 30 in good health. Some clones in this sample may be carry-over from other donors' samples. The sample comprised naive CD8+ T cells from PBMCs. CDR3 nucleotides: TGTGCCAGCAGCTTAGGTGTAGGGACAGGGGACACCGGGGAGCTGTTTTTT. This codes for CASSLGVGTGDTGELFF.